This entry lists 9 T cell receptor beta chains sequenced from one sample in a study of cytomegalovirus exposure and HLA in healthy donors. Sequenced by immunoSEQ multiplex PCR; TCRdb stores in-frame clones only, minus some. Altogether about 330,000 clones are present, approximately 90% being singletons, with the ten largest covering roughly 1.2%. Sequencing was done on a sample of PBMCs. These receptors came from a woman aged 25 to 45 in good health and CMV-seropositive.

The CDR3 DNA follows: TGTGCCAGCAGAGGGGACAGGCCGTACGAGCAGTACTTC. The encoded protein is CASRGDRPYEQYF. This rearrangement joins TRBV2 to TRBJ2-7, with TRBD1 identical over 8 bases. Germline CDR1 is SNHLY and CDR2 is FYNNEI. The CDR3 has 13 residues. V was pared by 6 bases and J by 4 bases, with 5 bases of the junction left unmatched.

The rearrangement joins TRBV11-3 to TRBJ2-1, with unresolved D. V gave up 7 bases and J gave up 7 bases, with 8 bases separating them. Germline loops: CDR1 SGHNT, CDR2 YENEEA. The CDR3 length is 11 residues. Written as DNA, the CDR3 is TGTGCCAGCAAAGACCCGAATGAGCAGTTCTTC. As protein: CASKDPNEQFF.

The chain links TRBV28 to TRBJ1-5; D gene ambiguous. In germline, CDR1 is MDHEN, CDR2 SYDVKM. The V and J ends lost 3 bases and 0 bases respectively, with 9 bases between them. There are 15 residues in the CDR3. The CDR3 nucleotides read TGTGCCAGCAGTTTCCCCAGCTATAGCAATCAGCCCCAGCATTTT. This translates into CASSFPSYSNQPQHF.

The genes are TRBV5-1 and TRBJ1-1; perhaps TRBD1 as D (6 bases). This CDR3 is built from 15 residues. V was cut by 4 bases and J by 0 bases, with 13 bases left in between. Germline V CDR1 and CDR2: SGHRS, YFSETQ. CDR3 nucleotide sequence: TGCGCCAGCAGCGTGGCTGGACAGTTGAACACTGAAGCTTTCTTT. Amino acid sequence: CASSVAGQLNTEAFF.

The V and J genes are TRBV9 and TRBJ2-7, with 10 bases fitting TRBD1. This CDR3 has 15 residues. Germline V lookup: CDR1 SGDLS, CDR2 YYNGEE. Trimming removed 0 bases from V and 2 bases from J; junction bases left unmatched: 2. CDR3 in DNA: TGTGCCAGCAGCGTAGACGGACAGGGGGCCTACGAGCAGTACTTC. It yields the protein CASSVDGQGAYEQYF.

The chain couples TRBV28 to TRBJ1-2, with D maybe TRBD1 (5 bases). Germline CDR1 reads MDHEN; CDR2 reads SYDVKM. CDR3 length: 14 amino acids. The V end was cut by 4 bases, the J end by 2 bases, with 11 bases between. CDR3 DNA: TGTGCCAGCAGTTCCTTATCAGGGAACTATGGCTACACCTTC. Its protein product is CASSSLSGNYGYTF.

The chain employs TRBV9 and TRBJ2-1; possibly TRBD1 for D (6 bases). This CDR3 is 12 amino acids long. Germline V CDR1 and CDR2: SGDLS, YYNGEE. V was trimmed by 3 bases and J by 7 bases, leaving 8 bases between them. The CDR3 is CASSAQGNEQFF. CDR3 in DNA: TGTGCCAGCAGCGCACAGGGTAATGAGCAGTTCTTC.

The chain recombines TRBV5-1 with TRBJ2-1, with TRBD2 matching over 10 bases. The CDR3 runs 15 residues. The trim removed 4 bases at V and 3 bases at J, leaving 4 bases unmatched. Germline V CDR1 and CDR2: SGHRS, YFSETQ. DNA of the CDR3: TGCGCCAGCAGCCAAGCGGGAGGGAACTACAATGAGCAGTTCTTC. As protein: CASSQAGGNYNEQFF.

To note about this clone: Other DNA sequences in the same sample also yield this CDR3. The genes are TRBV28 and TRBJ2-5; D remains ambiguous. V shed 2 bases and J shed 1 base, with 5 bases lying between them. The CDR3 covers 13 residues. Germline V gene lookup returns CDR1 MDHEN and CDR2 SYDVKM. The CDR3 is CASSLGGQETQYF. Written as DNA, the CDR3 is TGTGCCAGCAGTTTAGGCGGCCAAGAGACCCAGTACTTC.